These T cell receptor beta chains were read from a single sample in a study of T cell responses to AZD1222 COVID-19 vaccine. Sequencing was performed with immunoSEQ multiplex PCR; in TCRdb, only in-frame clones are kept and a portion is missing. The sample yields around 140,000 clones, 90% to 95% seen once. Here the sequenced sample was peripheral blood, taken on day 0 of AZD1222 vaccination. Every receptor here comes from an adult in good health. Each CDR3 is given with its conserved first and last residue. Fields, in order: J gene, V gene, CDR3 protein.

TRBJ2-7 | TRBV19 | CASTPGTGAYEQYF
TRBJ1-5 | TRBV6-2/TRBV6-3 | CASSPGTANQPQHF
TRBJ1-4 | TRBV29-1 | CSVGGEGGEKLFF
TRBJ2-5 | TRBV4-3 | CASSQDQGREETQYF
TRBJ1-2 | TRBV7-2 | CASSLQGSGYGYTF
TRBJ2-4 | TRBV6-2/TRBV6-3 | CASSPMTGRWENIQYF
TRBJ1-2 | TRBV18 | CASSPPGGLGVNYGYTF
TRBJ2-1 | TRBV9 | CASSVLGGGSYNEQFF
TRBJ1-5 | TRBV7-2 | CASSEGGNQPQHF
TRBJ1-1 | TRBV21-1 | CASSKTEGNTEAFF
TRBJ1-2 | TRBV4-3 | CASSQEGGTYGYTF
TRBJ2-7 | TRBV29-1 | CSVEDHYEQYF
TRBJ2-7 | TRBV25-1 | CASSETRPVYEQYF
TRBJ2-5 | TRBV5-1 | CASSFSLGETQYF
TRBJ1-4 | TRBV3-1/TRBV3-2 | CASSQTSSGSSEKLFF
TRBJ1-6 | TRBV27 | CASSLPPPDSPLHF
TRBJ2-3 | TRBV9 | CASSFSSGKGTDTQYF
TRBJ2-1 | TRBV9 | CASSGGRPEQFF
TRBJ1-1 | TRBV10-3 | CAITPGENTEAFF
TRBJ1-1 | TRBV7-8 | CASSLGTEAFF
TRBJ1-1 | TRBV14 | CASSPRTGLVLSEAFF
TRBJ1-2 | TRBV6-5 | CASSYSALNYGYTF
TRBJ2-3 | TRBV4-3 | CASSQYLAGPSTDTQYF
TRBJ2-5 | TRBV6-4 | CASSRSQGPQETQYF
TRBJ1-5 | TRBV9 | CASSKEGGNQPQHF
TRBJ1-2 | TRBV7-6 | CASSDRAYGYTF
TRBJ2-7 | TRBV29-1 | CSVSPGQTYEQYF
TRBJ1-4 | TRBV27 | CASSLSQGPGGREKLFF
TRBJ2-5 | TRBV11-3 | CASSPEREGLETQYF
TRBJ1-5 | TRBV5-5 | CASSSLTSPYQPQHF
TRBJ1-3 | TRBV7-2 | CASGPRPPGNTIYF
TRBJ1-4 | TRBV11-3 | CASSLDARDFPSEKLFF
TRBJ2-3 | TRBV5-4 | CALRGGRTDTQYF